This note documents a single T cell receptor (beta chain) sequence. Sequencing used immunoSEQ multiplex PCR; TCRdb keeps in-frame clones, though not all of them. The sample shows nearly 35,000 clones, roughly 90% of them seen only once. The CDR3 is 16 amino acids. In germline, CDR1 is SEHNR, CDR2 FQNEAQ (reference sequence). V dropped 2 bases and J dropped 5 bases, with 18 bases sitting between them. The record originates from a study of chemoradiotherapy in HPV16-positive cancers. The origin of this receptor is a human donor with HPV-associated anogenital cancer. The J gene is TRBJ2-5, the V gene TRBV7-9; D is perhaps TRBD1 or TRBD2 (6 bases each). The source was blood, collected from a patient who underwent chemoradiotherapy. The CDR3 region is CASSLLGRGGPETQYF. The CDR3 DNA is TGTGCCAGCAGCTTACTGGGCAGGGGAGGTCCGGAGACCCAGTACTTC.